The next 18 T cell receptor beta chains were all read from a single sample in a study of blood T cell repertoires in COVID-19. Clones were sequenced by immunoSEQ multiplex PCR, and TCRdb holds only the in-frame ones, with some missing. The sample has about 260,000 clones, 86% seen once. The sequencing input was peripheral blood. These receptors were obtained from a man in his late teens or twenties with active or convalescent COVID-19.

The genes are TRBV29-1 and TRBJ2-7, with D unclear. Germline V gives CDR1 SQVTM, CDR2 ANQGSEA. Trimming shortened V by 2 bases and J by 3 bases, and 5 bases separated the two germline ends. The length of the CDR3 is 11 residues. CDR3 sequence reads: CSVEWLYEQYF. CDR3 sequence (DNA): TGCAGCGTTGAATGGCTCTACGAGCAGTACTTC.

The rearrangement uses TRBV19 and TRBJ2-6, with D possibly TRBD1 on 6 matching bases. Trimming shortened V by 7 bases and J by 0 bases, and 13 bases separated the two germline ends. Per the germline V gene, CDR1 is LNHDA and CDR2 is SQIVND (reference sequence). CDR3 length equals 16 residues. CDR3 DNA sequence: TGTGCCAGTATCGAAAGACAGGTCTCTGGGGCCAACGTCCTGACTTTC. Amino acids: CASIERQVSGANVLTF.

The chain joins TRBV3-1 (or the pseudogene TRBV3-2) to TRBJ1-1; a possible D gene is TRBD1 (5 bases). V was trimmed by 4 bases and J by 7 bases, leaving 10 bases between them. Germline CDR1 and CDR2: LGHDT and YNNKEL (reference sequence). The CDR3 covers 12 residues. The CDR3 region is CASSLVQGEAFF. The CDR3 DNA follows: TGTGCCAGCAGCCTAGTGCAGGGTGAAGCTTTCTTT.

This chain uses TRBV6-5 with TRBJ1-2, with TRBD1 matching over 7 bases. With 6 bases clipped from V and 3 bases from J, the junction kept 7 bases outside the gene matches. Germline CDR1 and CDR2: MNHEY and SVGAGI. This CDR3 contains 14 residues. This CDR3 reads CASRSPGTDYGYTF. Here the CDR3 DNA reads TGTGCCAGCAGATCCCCCGGGACAGACTATGGCTACACCTTC.

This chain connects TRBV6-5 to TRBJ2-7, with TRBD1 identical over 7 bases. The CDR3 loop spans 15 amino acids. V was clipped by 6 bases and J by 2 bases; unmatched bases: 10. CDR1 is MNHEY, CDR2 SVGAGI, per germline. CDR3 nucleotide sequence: TGTGCCAGCAGGTATCAATCAGGGGGTCCCTACGAGCAGTACTTC. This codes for CASRYQSGGPYEQYF.

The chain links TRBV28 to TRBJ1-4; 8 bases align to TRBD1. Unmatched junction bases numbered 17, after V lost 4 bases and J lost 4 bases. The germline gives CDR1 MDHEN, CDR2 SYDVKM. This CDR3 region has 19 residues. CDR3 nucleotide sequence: TGTGCCAGCAGTTCCTCACGATTCGGGACAGGACGCCTTAATGAAAAACTGTTTTTT. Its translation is CASSSSRFGTGRLNEKLFF.

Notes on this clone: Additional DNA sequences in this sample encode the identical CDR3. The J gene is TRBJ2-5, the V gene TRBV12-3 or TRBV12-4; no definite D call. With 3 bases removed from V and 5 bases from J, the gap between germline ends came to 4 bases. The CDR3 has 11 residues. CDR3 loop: CASSLRETQYF. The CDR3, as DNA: TGTGCCAGCAGTTTGCGGGAGACCCAGTACTTC.

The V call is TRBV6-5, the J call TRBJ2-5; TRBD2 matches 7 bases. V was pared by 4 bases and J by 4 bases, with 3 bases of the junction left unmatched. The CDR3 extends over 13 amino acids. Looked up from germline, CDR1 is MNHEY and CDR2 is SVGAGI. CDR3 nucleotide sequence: TGTGCCAGCAGTTCCGGGGGGTTAGAGACCCAGTACTTC. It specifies CASSSGGLETQYF.

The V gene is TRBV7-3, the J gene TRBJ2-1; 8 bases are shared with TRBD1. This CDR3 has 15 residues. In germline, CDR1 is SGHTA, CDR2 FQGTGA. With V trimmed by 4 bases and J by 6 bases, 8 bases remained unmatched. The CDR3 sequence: CASSYGQGDSNEQFF. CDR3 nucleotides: TGTGCCAGCAGCTACGGACAGGGAGACTCCAATGAGCAGTTCTTC.

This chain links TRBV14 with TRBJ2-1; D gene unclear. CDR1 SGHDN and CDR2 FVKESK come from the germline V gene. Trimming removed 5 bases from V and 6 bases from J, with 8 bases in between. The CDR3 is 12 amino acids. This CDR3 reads CASSSRPNEQFF. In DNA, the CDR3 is TGTGCCAGCAGCTCTAGGCCCAATGAGCAGTTCTTC.

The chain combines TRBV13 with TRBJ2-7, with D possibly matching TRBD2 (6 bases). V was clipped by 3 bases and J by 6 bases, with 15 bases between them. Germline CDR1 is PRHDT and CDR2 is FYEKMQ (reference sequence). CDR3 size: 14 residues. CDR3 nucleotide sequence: TGTGCCAGCAGCTTCGATTTTCCGCGGGGCGAGCAGTACTTC. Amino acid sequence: CASSFDFPRGEQYF.

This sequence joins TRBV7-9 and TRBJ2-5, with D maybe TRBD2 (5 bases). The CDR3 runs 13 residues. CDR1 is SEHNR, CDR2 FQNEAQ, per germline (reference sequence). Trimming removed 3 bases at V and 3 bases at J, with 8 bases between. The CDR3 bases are TGTGCCAGCAGCTTTGCGGGCGAAGAGACCCAGTACTTC. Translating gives CASSFAGEETQYF.

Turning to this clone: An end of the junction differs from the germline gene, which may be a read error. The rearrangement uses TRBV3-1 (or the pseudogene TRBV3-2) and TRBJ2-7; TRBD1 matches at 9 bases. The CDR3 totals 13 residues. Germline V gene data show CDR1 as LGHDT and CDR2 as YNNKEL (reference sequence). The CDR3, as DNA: TGTGCCAGCGGAACGGGAGGACAGGGGATCGCTTTTTTC. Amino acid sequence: CASGTGGQGIAFF.

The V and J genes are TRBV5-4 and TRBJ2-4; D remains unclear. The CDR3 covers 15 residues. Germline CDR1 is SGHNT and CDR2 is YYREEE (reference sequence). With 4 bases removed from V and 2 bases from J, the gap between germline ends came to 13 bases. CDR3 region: CASSPTGLTKNIQYF. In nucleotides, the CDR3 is TGTGCCAGCAGCCCCACGGGTTTGACCAAAAACATTCAGTACTTC.

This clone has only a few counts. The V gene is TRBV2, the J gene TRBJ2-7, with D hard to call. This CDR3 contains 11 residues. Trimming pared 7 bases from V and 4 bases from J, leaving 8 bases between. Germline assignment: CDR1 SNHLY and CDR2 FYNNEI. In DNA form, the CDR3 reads TGTGCCAGCACCTTATTGTACGAGCAGTACTTC. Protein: CASTLLYEQYF.

The CDR3 DNA is TGTGCCAGCAGTTACTTGCGTCACACCGGGGAGCTGTTTTTT. It yields the protein CASSYLRHTGELFF. The chain has TRBV6-2 or TRBV6-3 and TRBJ2-2; D uncertain. Germline V gene lookup returns CDR1 MNHEY and CDR2 SVGEGT. This CDR3 is built from 14 residues. Trimming took off 1 base at V and 3 bases at J, with 6 bases between the two ends.

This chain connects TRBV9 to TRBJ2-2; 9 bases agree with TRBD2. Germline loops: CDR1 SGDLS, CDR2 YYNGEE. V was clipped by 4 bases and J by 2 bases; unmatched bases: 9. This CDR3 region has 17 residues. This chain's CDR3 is CASSLGGRGVNTGELFF. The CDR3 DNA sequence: TGTGCCAGCAGCCTCGGCGGGAGGGGGGTTAACACCGGGGAGCTGTTTTTT.

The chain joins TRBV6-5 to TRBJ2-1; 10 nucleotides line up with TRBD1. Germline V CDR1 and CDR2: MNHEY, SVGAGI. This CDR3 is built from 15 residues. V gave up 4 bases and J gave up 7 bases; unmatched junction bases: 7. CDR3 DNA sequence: TGTGCCAGCAGTTTCGGGACAGGGGAGGGGAATGAGCAGTTCTTC. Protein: CASSFGTGEGNEQFF.